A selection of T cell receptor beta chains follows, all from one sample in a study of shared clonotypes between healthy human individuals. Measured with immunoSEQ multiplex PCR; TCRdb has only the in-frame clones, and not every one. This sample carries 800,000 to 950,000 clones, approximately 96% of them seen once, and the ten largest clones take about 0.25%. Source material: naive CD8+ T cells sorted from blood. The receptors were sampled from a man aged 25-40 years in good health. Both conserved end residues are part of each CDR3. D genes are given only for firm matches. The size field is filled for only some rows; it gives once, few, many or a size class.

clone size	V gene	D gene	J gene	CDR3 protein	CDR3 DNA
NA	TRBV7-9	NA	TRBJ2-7	CASGLGSSYEQYF	TGTGCCAGCGGCCTGGGGAGCTCCTACGAGCAGTACTTC
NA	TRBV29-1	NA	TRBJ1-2	CSVVATNYGYTF	TGCAGCGTTGTAGCGACTAACTATGGCTACACCTTC
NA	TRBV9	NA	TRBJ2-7	CASSVGRGTYEQYF	TGTGCCAGCAGCGTTGGCAGGGGTACCTACGAGCAGTACTTC
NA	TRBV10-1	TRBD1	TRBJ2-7	CASSDPGQSYEQYF	TGCGCCAGCAGTGACCCGGGACAGTCCTACGAGCAGTACTTC
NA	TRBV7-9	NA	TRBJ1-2	CASSLRDKLNYGYTF	TGTGCCAGCAGCTTAAGGGACAAACTTAACTATGGCTACACCTTC
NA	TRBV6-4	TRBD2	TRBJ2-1	CASSDGLAGVYEQFF	TGTGCCAGCAGTGACGGGTTAGCGGGAGTCTATGAGCAGTTCTTC
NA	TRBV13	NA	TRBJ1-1	CASSQDKYRDMNTEAFF	TGTGCCAGCAGCCAAGACAAGTACAGGGACATGAACACTGAAGCTTTCTTT
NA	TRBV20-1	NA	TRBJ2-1	CTLLGGTEQFF	TGCACTTTGCTTGGGGGTACTGAGCAGTTCTTC
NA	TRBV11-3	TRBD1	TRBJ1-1	CASSLDRGTEAFF	TGTGCCAGCAGTCTTGACAGGGGCACTGAAGCTTTCTTT
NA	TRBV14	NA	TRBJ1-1	CASSQTNTVEAFF	TGTGCCAGCAGCCAAACGAACACGGTTGAAGCTTTCTTT
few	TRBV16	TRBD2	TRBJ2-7	CASSQSGSLYEQYF	TGTGCCAGCAGCCAAAGCGGGAGCCTCTACGAGCAGTACTTC
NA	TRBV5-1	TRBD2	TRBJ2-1	CASSLSSGAYNEQFF	TGCGCCAGCAGCTTATCTAGCGGGGCATACAATGAGCAGTTCTTC
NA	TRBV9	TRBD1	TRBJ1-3	CASSAAGGSGNTIYF	TGTGCCAGCAGCGCGGCAGGGGGCTCTGGAAACACCATATATTTT
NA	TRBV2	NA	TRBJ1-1	CASSETRGLPPKNTEAFF	TGTGCCAGCAGTGAAACTCGGGGTCTGCCCCCGAAAAACACTGAAGCTTTCTTT
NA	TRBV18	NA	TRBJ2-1	CASSLVDEQFF	TGTGCCAGCTCACTAGTAGATGAGCAGTTCTTC
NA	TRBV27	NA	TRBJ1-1	CASTSDPSSTEAFF	TGTGCCAGCACTTCGGACCCGAGTAGCACTGAAGCTTTCTTT
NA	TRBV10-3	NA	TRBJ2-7	CAISDQEGSSYEQYF	TGTGCCATCAGTGACCAGGAGGGGAGCTCCTACGAGCAGTACTTC
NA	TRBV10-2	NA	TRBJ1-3	CASSEIGVISGNTIYF	TGCGCCAGCAGTGAAATAGGGGTGATCTCTGGAAACACCATATATTTT
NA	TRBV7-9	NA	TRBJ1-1	CASRPTGNTEAFF	TGTGCCAGCAGACCAACAGGGAACACTGAAGCTTTCTTT
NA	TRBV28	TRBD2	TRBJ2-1	CASSLLAGLNEQFF	TGTGCCAGCAGTTTATTAGCGGGTCTCAATGAGCAGTTCTTC
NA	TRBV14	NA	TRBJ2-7	CASSQENPYEQYF	TGTGCCAGCAGCCAAGAAAACCCCTACGAGCAGTACTTC
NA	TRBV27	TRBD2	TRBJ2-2	CASRTVAGGFTGELFF	TGTGCCAGCAGGACGGTAGCGGGAGGCTTCACCGGGGAGCTGTTTTTT
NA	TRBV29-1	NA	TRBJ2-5	CSVGGAGVRETQYF	TGCAGCGTTGGAGGGGCAGGGGTGAGGGAGACCCAGTACTTC
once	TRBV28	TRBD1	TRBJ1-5	CASSWIETGPNQPQHF	TGTGCCAGCAGTTGGATCGAGACAGGGCCCAATCAGCCCCAGCATTTT
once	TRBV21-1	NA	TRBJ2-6	CASSRGGTGANVLTF	TGTGCCAGCAGCAGGGGAGGGACTGGGGCCAACGTCCTGACTTTC
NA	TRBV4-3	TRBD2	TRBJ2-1	CASSRRPASGTYNEQFF	TGCGCCAGCAGCCGCCGGCCAGCTAGCGGGACGTACAATGAGCAGTTCTTC
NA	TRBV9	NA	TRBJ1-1	CASTAGGTDTEAFF	TGTGCCAGCACCGCTGGGGGGACGGACACTGAAGCTTTCTTT
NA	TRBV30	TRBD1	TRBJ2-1	CAWDGYRDREANEQFF	TGTGCCTGGGATGGATACCGGGACAGGGAGGCCAATGAGCAGTTCTTC
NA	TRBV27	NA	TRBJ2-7	CASSLSGSYLYEQYF	TGTGCCAGCAGTTTATCAGGCAGCTACCTCTACGAGCAGTACTTC
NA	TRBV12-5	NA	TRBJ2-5	CASGLLTAGGPEETQYF	TGTGCTAGTGGGCTCCTTACCGCGGGCGGGCCTGAAGAGACCCAGTACTTC
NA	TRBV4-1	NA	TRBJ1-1	CASSPADSRSRTEAFF	TGCGCCAGCAGCCCTGCGGACAGCCGGTCAAGGACTGAAGCTTTCTTT
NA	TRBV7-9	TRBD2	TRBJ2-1	CASSLGGLAELPLYNEQFF	TGTGCCAGCAGCTTAGGGGGACTAGCGGAGCTGCCCCTCTACAATGAGCAGTTCTTC
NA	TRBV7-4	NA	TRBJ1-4	CASSLPAGNNEKLFF	TGTGCCAGCAGCTTACCCGCAGGGAATAATGAAAAACTGTTTTTT
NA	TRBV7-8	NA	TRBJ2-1	CASSPISGIEQFF	TGTGCCAGCAGCCCAATCTCAGGGATTGAGCAGTTCTTC
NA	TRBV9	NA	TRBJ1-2	CASSPGYGYTF	TGTGCCAGCAGCCCGGGATATGGCTACACCTTC
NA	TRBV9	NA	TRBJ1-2	CASSPSGATTHYGYTF	TGTGCCAGCAGCCCTAGCGGGGCGACGACTCACTATGGCTACACCTTC
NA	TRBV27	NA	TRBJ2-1	CASSLSGIYNEQFF	TGTGCCAGCAGTCTCTCGGGGATATACAATGAGCAGTTCTTC
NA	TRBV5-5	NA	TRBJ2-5	CASSLEWGAWETQYF	TGTGCCAGCAGCTTGGAGTGGGGGGCGTGGGAGACCCAGTACTTC
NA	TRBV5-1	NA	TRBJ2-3	CASSLYSITDTQYF	TGCGCCAGCAGCTTGTATTCCATCACAGATACGCAGTATTTT
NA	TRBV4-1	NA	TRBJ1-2	CASSGNSYGYTF	TGCGCCAGCAGCGGAAACAGCTATGGCTACACCTTC
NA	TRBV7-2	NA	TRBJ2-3	CASSLIRDGSRRVADTQYF	TGTGCCAGCAGCTTAATTAGGGATGGTTCTAGAAGGGTCGCAGATACGCAGTATTTT